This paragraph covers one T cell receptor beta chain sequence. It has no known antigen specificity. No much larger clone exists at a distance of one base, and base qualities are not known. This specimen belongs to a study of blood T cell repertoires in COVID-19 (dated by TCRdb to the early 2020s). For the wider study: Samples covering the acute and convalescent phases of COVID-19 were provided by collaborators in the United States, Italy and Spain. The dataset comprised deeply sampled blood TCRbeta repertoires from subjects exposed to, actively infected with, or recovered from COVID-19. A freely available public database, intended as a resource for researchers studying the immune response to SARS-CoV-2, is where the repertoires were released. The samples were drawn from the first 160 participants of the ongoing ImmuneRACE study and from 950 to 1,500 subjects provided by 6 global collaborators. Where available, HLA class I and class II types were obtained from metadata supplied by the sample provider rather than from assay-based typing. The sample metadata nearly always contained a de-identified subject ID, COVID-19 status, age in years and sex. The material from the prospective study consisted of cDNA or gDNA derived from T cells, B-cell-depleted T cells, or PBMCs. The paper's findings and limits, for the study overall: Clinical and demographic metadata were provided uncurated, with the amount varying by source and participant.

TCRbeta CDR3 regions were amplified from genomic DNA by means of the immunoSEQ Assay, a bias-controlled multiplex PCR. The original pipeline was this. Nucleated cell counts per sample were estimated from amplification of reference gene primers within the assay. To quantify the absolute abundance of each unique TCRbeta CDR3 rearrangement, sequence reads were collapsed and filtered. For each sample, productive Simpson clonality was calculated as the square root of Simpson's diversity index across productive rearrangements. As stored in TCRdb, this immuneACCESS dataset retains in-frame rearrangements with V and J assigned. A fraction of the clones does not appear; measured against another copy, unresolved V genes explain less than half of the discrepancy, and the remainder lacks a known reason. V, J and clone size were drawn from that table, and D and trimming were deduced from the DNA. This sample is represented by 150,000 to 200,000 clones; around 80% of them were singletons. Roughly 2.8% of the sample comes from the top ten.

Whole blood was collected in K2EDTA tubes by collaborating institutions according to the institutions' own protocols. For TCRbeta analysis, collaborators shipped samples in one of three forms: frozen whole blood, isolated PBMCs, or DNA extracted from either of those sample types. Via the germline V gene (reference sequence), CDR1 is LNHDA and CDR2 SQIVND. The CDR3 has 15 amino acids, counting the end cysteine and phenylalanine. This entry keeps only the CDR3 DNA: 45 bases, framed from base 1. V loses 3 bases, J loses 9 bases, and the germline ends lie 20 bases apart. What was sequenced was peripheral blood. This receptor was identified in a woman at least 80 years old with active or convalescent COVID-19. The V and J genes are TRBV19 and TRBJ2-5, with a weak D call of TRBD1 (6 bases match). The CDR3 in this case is CASSMTGRGFWAQYF. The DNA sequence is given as TGTGCCAGTAGTATGACGGGCAGGGGTTTCTGGGCCCAGTACTTC.